These T cell receptor beta chains were read from a single sample in a study of CD8+ T cells in alopecia areata. Assay used: immunoSEQ multiplex PCR; TCRdb lists only in-frame clones, some missing. Of over 15,000 clones in the sample, around 60% were seen once. This specimen consisted of skin, obtained at week 4, from a patient treated with tofacitinib. Every receptor here comes from a human donor with alopecia areata. Each CDR3 is given with its conserved first and last residue. D genes are given only for firm matches. Some rows have no size entry. The others give once, few or many, or a class for an expanded clone.

>TRBV16|TRBJ1-2|-|-|16
TGTGCCAGCAGCCAATTGAGCTCGGGCTACAACTATGGCTACACCTTC
CASSQLSSGYNYGYTF
>TRBV4-1|TRBJ1-1|TRBD1|few|18
TGCGCCAGCAGCCCAGGGGGAAAAACAGGGGGTTTGTGGACTGAAGCTTTCTTT
CASSPGGKTGGLWTEAFF
>TRBV7-9|TRBJ1-3|-|-|17
TGTGCCAGCAGCTTATTGGTCAGTCACGCTGCGGGAGACACCATATATTTT
CASSLLVSHAAGDTIYF
>TRBV7-3|TRBJ1-2|-|-|14
TGTGCCAGCAGCTTAAACGGGGGCGCGGAAGGCTACACCTTC
CASSLNGGAEGYTF
>TRBV7-8|TRBJ2-3|-|-|14
TGTGCCAGCAGCCAAGGACAGCGGGCAGATACGCAGTATTTT
CASSQGQRADTQYF
>TRBV19|TRBJ1-2|-|-|13
TGTGCCAGTATTGGCGGAGGGTTCAGTGGCTACACCTTC
CASIGGGFSGYTF
>TRBV5-5|TRBJ1-1|-|few|14
TGTGCCAGCAGCTTGGTGGGAAGGGGTACTGAAGCTTTCTTT
CASSLVGRGTEAFF
>TRBV29-1|TRBJ1-2|-|-|10
TGCAGCGTCGACAGCTATGGCTACACCTTC
CSVDSYGYTF
>TRBV28|TRBJ1-2|-|-|13
TGTGCCAGCAACCCGCCCAGGTTCGGGGGCTACACCTTC
CASNPPRFGGYTF
>TRBV6-1|TRBJ2-7|-|-|10
TGTGCCAGCGGAGGGTCCGAGCAGTACTTC
CASGGSEQYF
>TRBV5-6|TRBJ2-5|-|few|14
TGTGCCAGCAGCTCCCGGACCGAGGGAGAGACCCAGTACTTC
CASSSRTEGETQYF
>TRBV18|TRBJ1-3|-|-|16
TGTGCCAGCTCACCAACGGGACATGCCTCTGGAAACACCATATATTTT
CASSPTGHASGNTIYF
>TRBV2|TRBJ2-7|TRBD1|-|15
TGTGCCAGCAGTGACCCGGGACAGGGGATACTCGAGCAGTACTTC
CASSDPGQGILEQYF
>TRBV10-2|TRBJ2-3|-|-|13
TGCGCCAGCAGTGTCCCCAACACAGATACGCAGTATTTT
CASSVPNTDTQYF
>TRBV5-1|TRBJ2-5|TRBD1|few|16
TGCGCCAGCAGCTTGGCCCCGGGGACAGGGCAAGAGACCCAGTACTTC
CASSLAPGTGQETQYF
>TRBV5-7|TRBJ2-7|TRBD2|few|16
TGTGCCAGCAGCAGATCTAGCGGGGGGAAGGACTACGAGCAGTACTTC
CASSRSSGGKDYEQYF
>TRBV11-2|TRBJ1-5|-|-|15
TGTGCCAGCAGCTTACCGGGTGGGGTCAATCAGCCCCAGCATTTT
CASSLPGGVNQPQHF
>TRBV9|TRBJ2-3|-|-|15
TGTGCCAGCCGCAGTGGGGGGGGCTTCACAGATACGCAGTATTTT
CASRSGGGFTDTQYF
>TRBV6-6|TRBJ2-1|TRBD1|-|16
TGTGCCAGCAGTCACAATAAGGACAGGCCCAACAATGAGCAGTTCTTC
CASSHNKDRPNNEQFF
>TRBV7-9|TRBJ1-2|TRBD1|-|16
TGTGCCAGCAGCTCACCGACAGGGGGCATTGACTATGGCTACACCTTC
CASSSPTGGIDYGYTF
>TRBV28|TRBJ2-1|-|-|18
TGTGCCCGAATACGGAGGGTCGTTTCGGGCGCCCCTTACAATGAGCAGTTCTTC
CARIRRVVSGAPYNEQFF
>TRBV15|TRBJ2-1|TRBD1|-|18
TGTGCCACCAGCAGATCGGGACAGGGGGATATGTCCTACAATGAGCAGTTCTTC
CATSRSGQGDMSYNEQFF
>TRBV7-2|TRBJ2-1|TRBD2|few|13
TGTGCCAGCAGCTCGACTAGCGGGGGCCCGGTGCTCTTC
CASSSTSGGPVLF
>TRBV7-9|TRBJ1-4|-|-|14
TGTGCCAGCAGCTTAGGGGGAAATTCTGAAAAACTGTTTTTT
CASSLGGNSEKLFF
>TRBV14|TRBJ2-3|TRBD2|-|15
TGTGCCAGCAGCCCCTTCGCGGGGGGGTCGGATACGCAGTATTTT
CASSPFAGGSDTQYF
>TRBV7-3|TRBJ2-1|-|-|18
TGTGCCAGCAGCCCACCCCCGGGGACAATCAGCTCCTACAATGAGCAGTTCTTC
CASSPPPGTISSYNEQFF
>TRBV4-3|TRBJ2-3|-|-|13
TGCGCCAGCAGCCAAGATCTATACGATACGCAGTATTTT
CASSQDLYDTQYF
>TRBV7-3|TRBJ2-1|-|-|17
TGTGCCAGCAGCCCAGTGGGCCCCGTGGGGACAAGCAATGAGCAGTTCTTC
CASSPVGPVGTSNEQFF
>TRBV5-1|TRBJ1-1|-|-|14
TGCGCCAGCAGCCTGACCAGCGCCGCTGCGGAAGCTTTCTTT
CASSLTSAAAEAFF
>TRBV28|TRBJ1-2|-|-|11
TGTGCCAGCAGTTTTGGCCGGGGCTACACCTTC
CASSFGRGYTF
>TRBV7-3|TRBJ1-1|-|few|13
TGTGCCAGCAGCTTAAACAGGGAGACTGAAGCTTTCTTT
CASSLNRETEAFF
>TRBV27|TRBJ2-2|-|-|14
TGTGCCACCTCCAAATGGTCGGACACCGGGGAGCTGTTTTTT
CATSKWSDTGELFF
>TRBV12-5|TRBJ2-1|-|-|13
TGTGCTAGTGGTATCGGGACCTCCAATGAGCAGTTCTTC
CASGIGTSNEQFF
>TRBV5-4|TRBJ1-2|-|few|14
TGTGCCACCCTTCCGTCCAGGGGAACCTATGGCTACACCTTC
CATLPSRGTYGYTF
>TRBV5-4|TRBJ2-7|-|-|15
TGTGCCAGCAGCTCCTTCCGAGGGAGGTCCTACGAGCAGTACTTC
CASSSFRGRSYEQYF
>TRBV6-6|TRBJ2-7|-|-|16
TGTGCCAGCAGCACCCGCTCGGGGGGCGGGCACTACGAGCAGTACTTC
CASSTRSGGGHYEQYF
>TRBV7-2|TRBJ2-1|TRBD2|-|16
TGTGCCAGCAGCCCGGGCACGGGGGGGTCTTACAATGAGCAGTTCTTC
CASSPGTGGSYNEQFF
>TRBV7-2|TRBJ2-3|-|-|13
TGTGCCAGCAGCTTTGGGCCCCAAGATACGCAGTATTTT
CASSFGPQDTQYF
>TRBV2|TRBJ1-1|-|-|14
TGTGCCAGCAGTGCCGAGGCCAGGAACACTGAAGCTTTCTTT
CASSAEARNTEAFF
>TRBV4-2|TRBJ2-5|TRBD2|-|17
TGTGCCAGCAGCCAAGGGATTAGCGGGGGCTCACAAGAGACCCAGTACTTC
CASSQGISGGSQETQYF
>TRBV27|TRBJ2-7|TRBD1|-|13
TGTGCCAGCAGTTTCGGACAGGGCTACGAGCAGTACTTC
CASSFGQGYEQYF
>TRBV30|TRBJ1-6|TRBD1|few|15
TGTGCTTGGAGCGACAGGGGTTCCTATAATTCACCCCTCCACTTT
CAWSDRGSYNSPLHF
>TRBV6-5|TRBJ1-2|-|-|15
TGTGCCAGCAGTTACTCGTTCCCCCCCGGCTATGGCTACACCTTC
CASSYSFPPGYGYTF
>TRBV5-1|TRBJ1-6|-|-|16
TGCGCCAGCAGCTTGGACGGCTCCGGGATGAATTCACCCCTCCACTTT
CASSLDGSGMNSPLHF
>TRBV10-3|TRBJ2-5|-|-|16
TGTGCCATCAGTGACTTCTTGCGGATCCCCAGGGAGACCCAGTACTTC
CAISDFLRIPRETQYF
>TRBV2|TRBJ1-3|TRBD1|few|15
TGTGCCAGCAAGGGACAGCTATTCTCTGGAAACACCATATATTTT
CASKGQLFSGNTIYF